This is a list of T cell receptor beta chains from one sample in a study of T cell responses to AZD1222 COVID-19 vaccine. The table came from immunoSEQ multiplex PCR; TCRdb's copy has only in-frame clones and leaves some out. The table lists over 70,000 clones, over 65% of them singletons, with approximately 27% in the top ten. The sample in question was peripheral blood, obtained 28 days after the second dose of the MenACWY control vaccine. The receptor set was obtained from an adult who received the MenACWY meningococcal vaccine as a control. Each CDR3 is given with its conserved first and last residue. The D gene is left open where the match is weak. For some rows the clone size is stated as once, few or many, or as a class when expanded; others skip it.

NA,TRBV28,TRBJ1-6,NA,CASTQDHWNSPLHF,TGTGCCAGCACTCAGGATCATTGGAATTCACCCCTCCACTTT
NA,TRBV18,TRBJ2-7,NA,CASSRRRSQIYEQYF,TGTGCCAGCTCACGGCGGCGCTCCCAAATTTACGAGCAGTACTTC
NA,TRBV30,TRBJ2-7,NA,CAWSVGQVLYEQYF,TGTGCCTGGAGTGTCGGCCAGGTCCTCTACGAGCAGTACTTC
NA,TRBV6-1,TRBJ2-7,TRBD2,CASSALRSGRPSYEQYF,TGTGCCAGCAGTGCCCTAAGGAGCGGGAGACCCTCCTACGAGCAGTACTTC
NA,TRBV2,TRBJ1-2,TRBD1,CASKSGQGIYGYTF,TGTGCCAGCAAGTCCGGACAGGGGATATATGGCTACACCTTC
NA,TRBV5-6,TRBJ2-5,NA,CASSLWTLQETQYF,TGTGCCAGCAGCTTGTGGACGTTACAAGAGACCCAGTACTTC
NA,TRBV2,TRBJ1-1,NA,CASSEVTGGNTEAFF,TGTGCCAGCAGTGAAGTTACGGGAGGGAACACTGAAGCTTTCTTT
NA,TRBV20-1,TRBJ2-5,NA,CSASEQETQYF,TGCAGTGCTAGCGAACAAGAGACCCAGTACTTC
once,TRBV21-1,TRBJ2-1,NA,CASNKGTSVHNEQFF,TGTGCCAGCAACAAGGGGACTAGCGTCCACAATGAGCAGTTCTTC
NA,TRBV30,TRBJ1-1,TRBD1,CAGAQGAEAFF,TGTGCCGGGGCACAGGGGGCTGAAGCTTTCTTT
NA,TRBV30,TRBJ1-2,NA,CACPPAREGPYGYTF,TGTGCCTGCCCCCCCGCTCGGGAAGGGCCTTATGGCTACACCTTC
NA,TRBV9,TRBJ2-3,TRBD2,CASSVGREEDTQYF,TGTGCCAGCAGCGTAGGGCGGGAGGAAGATACGCAGTATTTT
once,TRBV9,TRBJ2-7,NA,CASSALTSSEQYF,TGTGCCAGCAGCGCCCTTACTAGCAGCGAGCAGTACTTC
NA,TRBV12-3/TRBV12-4,TRBJ2-5,NA,CASSPRGGETQYF,TGTGCCAGCAGTCCCCGTGGGGGTGAGACCCAGTACTTC
NA,TRBV24-1,TRBJ2-5,TRBD2,CATSDLPSGGPKTQYF,TGTGCCACCAGTGATTTACCTAGCGGGGGGCCCAAGACCCAGTACTTC
few,TRBV6-5,TRBJ2-7,NA,CASTLDRYSYEQYF,TGTGCCAGCACCTTGGACAGATATTCCTACGAGCAGTACTTC
few,TRBV2,TRBJ1-5,NA,CASRPGTPGNQPQHF,TGTGCCAGCAGACCCGGGACACCAGGCAATCAGCCCCAGCATTTT
NA,TRBV4-1,TRBJ2-4,NA,CASRPSGRRDIQYF,TGCGCCAGCCGACCATCGGGCAGACGGGACATTCAGTACTTC
NA,TRBV9,TRBJ1-2,NA,CASSVAPGGDYGYTF,TGTGCCAGCAGCGTAGCGCCTGGGGGGGACTATGGCTACACCTTC
NA,TRBV19,TRBJ2-3,NA,CASSSGTATDTQYF,TGTGCCAGTAGTAGCGGGACAGCCACAGATACGCAGTATTTT
NA,TRBV2,TRBJ2-1,NA,CASSVGAGENNEQFF,TGTGCCAGCAGTGTGGGGGCGGGAGAGAACAATGAGCAGTTCTTC
NA,TRBV6-1,TRBJ2-7,TRBD2,CASSETSGRAFSYEQYF,TGTGCCAGCAGTGAAACTAGCGGGAGGGCCTTCTCCTACGAGCAGTACTTC
NA,TRBV5-1,TRBJ2-2,NA,CASSQNTGGTGELFF,TGCGCCAGCAGCCAAAACACCGGCGGCACCGGGGAGCTGTTTTTT
many,TRBV18,TRBJ1-1,NA,CASSPHPPADTEAFF,TGTGCCAGCTCACCACACCCACCGGCGGACACTGAAGCTTTCTTT
NA,TRBV5-8,TRBJ1-4,TRBD1,CASSYRDRDEKLFF,TGTGCCAGCAGCTACCGGGACAGGGATGAAAAACTGTTTTTT
NA,TRBV7-2,TRBJ1-2,NA,CASSSRTTNYGYTF,TGTGCCAGCAGCTCCAGGACTACTAACTATGGCTACACCTTC
NA,TRBV4-2,TRBJ1-2,TRBD1,CASSPPDRAYGYTF,TGTGCCAGCAGCCCCCCGGACAGGGCCTATGGCTACACCTTC
NA,TRBV5-5,TRBJ1-1,NA,CASSLGLQNTEAFF,TGTGCCAGCAGCTTGGGACTCCAGAACACTGAAGCTTTCTTT
NA,TRBV3-1/TRBV3-2,TRBJ1-4,NA,CASSQAQTTNEKLFF,TGTGCCAGCAGCCAAGCCCAAACAACTAATGAAAAACTGTTTTTT
NA,TRBV28,TRBJ1-4,TRBD1,CASTWLGQGVNEKLFF,TGTGCCAGCACCTGGTTGGGACAGGGGGTTAATGAAAAACTGTTTTTT
NA,TRBV11-2,TRBJ2-7,NA,CASSWGRTYEQYF,TGTGCCAGCTCATGGGGCAGGACCTACGAGCAGTACTTC
once,TRBV6-5,TRBJ2-1,NA,CASSYYVNEQFF,TGTGCCAGCAGTTACTACGTGAATGAGCAGTTCTTC
NA,TRBV6-6,TRBJ1-1,NA,CASTSAKEMAAEAFF,TGTGCCAGCACCTCAGCAAAGGAGATGGCGGCTGAAGCTTTCTTT
NA,TRBV5-1,TRBJ2-1,NA,CASSREGGRSFYNEQFF,TGCGCCAGCAGCCGCGAAGGGGGAAGGAGTTTTTACAATGAGCAGTTCTTC
NA,TRBV24-1,TRBJ1-6,NA,CATSDSPSSYNSPLHF,TGTGCCACCAGTGATTCCCCGAGCTCCTATAATTCACCCCTCCACTTT
NA,TRBV19,TRBJ2-2,NA,CASSGLFGPVDTGELFF,TGTGCCAGTAGTGGTTTATTCGGCCCAGTTGACACCGGGGAGCTGTTTTTT
NA,TRBV11-2,TRBJ1-1,NA,CASSLKPRQADTEAFF,TGTGCCAGCAGCTTAAAACCTCGTCAGGCGGACACTGAAGCTTTCTTT
few,TRBV7-9,TRBJ2-5,TRBD2,CASSYGLAHGTQYF,TGTGCCAGCAGCTATGGACTAGCCCATGGGACCCAGTACTTC
NA,TRBV10-1,TRBJ1-5,NA,CANVGLVIRQPQHF,TGCGCCAACGTGGGGCTGGTTATCCGTCAGCCCCAGCATTTT
NA,TRBV27,TRBJ2-1,TRBD2,CASTFGTSGSGEQFF,TGTGCCAGCACTTTCGGAACTAGCGGGAGTGGTGAGCAGTTCTTC
NA,TRBV7-3,TRBJ2-2,NA,CASSLDTGELFF,TGTGCCAGCAGCTTAGACACCGGGGAGCTGTTTTTT
NA,TRBV7-8,TRBJ1-4,NA,CASSRGSTNEKLFF,TGTGCCAGCAGCAGGGGTTCAACTAATGAAAAACTGTTTTTT
NA,TRBV5-1,TRBJ2-1,TRBD2,CASSLAGSNNEQFF,TGCGCCAGCAGCTTAGCGGGATCAAACAATGAGCAGTTCTTC
NA,TRBV5-1,TRBJ2-2,NA,CASSYRDSNTGELFF,TGCGCCAGCAGCTATCGGGACTCAAACACCGGGGAGCTGTTTTTT
NA,TRBV9,TRBJ2-2,NA,CASSPTGVGNTGELFF,TGTGCCAGCAGCCCCACGGGGGTAGGGAACACCGGGGAGCTGTTTTTT
NA,TRBV9,TRBJ1-5,NA,CASSTRDNQPQHF,TGTGCCAGCAGCACTAGGGACAATCAGCCCCAGCATTTT
NA,TRBV28,TRBJ2-7,TRBD2,CASSFSLAELTYEQYF,TGTGCCAGCAGTTTTTCACTAGCGGAATTAACCTACGAGCAGTACTTC
NA,TRBV27,TRBJ2-5,TRBD2,CASSPSGRIVTQYF,TGTGCCAGCAGTCCTAGCGGGAGAATAGTGACCCAGTACTTC
once,TRBV19,TRBJ1-1,NA,CASSIRYGITEAFF,TGTGCCAGTAGTATAAGATATGGGATAACTGAAGCTTTCTTT
few,TRBV5-1,TRBJ1-3,NA,CASSLLGLGAGNTIYF,TGCGCCAGCAGCTTGTTAGGCTTGGGGGCTGGAAACACCATATATTTT
few,TRBV6-5,TRBJ2-7,TRBD1,CASKTRTGISYEQYF,TGTGCCAGCAAAACCAGGACAGGTATCTCCTACGAGCAGTACTTC
NA,TRBV11-2,TRBJ1-4,NA,CASSQTGYTGEKLFF,TGTGCCAGCAGCCAAACAGGGTACACAGGGGAAAAACTGTTTTTT
NA,TRBV2,TRBJ1-2,NA,CASREWTSNYGYTF,TGTGCCAGCAGGGAATGGACATCTAACTATGGCTACACCTTC